The 18 T cell receptor beta chains listed next were all sequenced from one sample in a study of T cell repertoires in cytomegalovirus infection. Using its own MiXCR run on the reads, TCRdb lists one record per CDR3 protein. The sample consists of about 530,000 distinct CDR3 sequences, around a quarter of them appearing once. The sequencing input was PBMCs. These receptors all stem from a human donor in good health (CMV status not recorded). Some clones in this sample may be carry-over from other donors' samples.

A few counts support this clonotype. The rearrangement links TRBV4-3 to TRBJ1-5; no clear D. The ends were cut back, 1 base at V and 11 bases at J, with 15 bases in the middle. From germline, CDR1 is LGHNA and CDR2 YSLEER. The CDR3 contains 14 residues. DNA for the CDR3: TGCGCCAGCAGCCAAGGTCTTTTACCCTCGGCCCAGCATTTT. Translating gives CASSQGLLPSAQHF.

This clonotype ranks as medium-sized. The V and J genes are TRBV7-2 and TRBJ1-5; D remains unclear. CDR3 length: 12 amino acids. Germline assignment: CDR1 SGHTA and CDR2 FQGNSA. The ends were cut back, 3 bases at V and 6 bases at J, with 6 bases in the middle. DNA for the CDR3: TGTGCCAGCAGCTTTGTCGGTCAGCCCCAGCATTTT. Translating gives CASSFVGQPQHF.

This clonotype was picked up a small number of times. The V call is TRBV11-3, the J call TRBJ1-1, with a possible D match to TRBD1 (5 bases). V lost 6 bases and J 3 bases, leaving 20 bases between the germline ends. Per the germline V gene, CDR1 is SGHNT and CDR2 is YENEEA. This CDR3 has 16 amino acids. This CDR3 is CASRPLEGQADTEAFF. The DNA for the CDR3 is TGTGCCAGCAGGCCTTTGGAGGGGCAGGCGGACACTGAAGCTTTCTTT. Using reference TRBV11-3 and TRBJ1-1 for the parts outside the CDR3, the full variable domain is EAGVVQSPRYKIIEKKQPVAFWCNPISGHNTLYWYLQNLGQGPELLIRYENEEAVDDSQLPKDRFSAERLKGVDSTLKIQPAELGDSAVYLCASRPLEGQADTEAFFGQGTRLTVV.

This clonotype was counted ten times or more. The chain joins TRBV7-2 to TRBJ2-2; D ambiguous. The CDR3 length is 12 residues. From germline, CDR1 is SGHTA and CDR2 FQGNSA. Deletions cut 4 bases from V and 4 bases from J, with 4 bases between. The CDR3 loop reads CASSWVTGELFF. The DNA of the CDR3 is TGTGCCAGCAGCTGGGTCACCGGGGAGCTGTTTTTT.

The chain is built from TRBV28 and TRBJ2-7, with D unclear. Trimming took off 6 bases at V and 7 bases at J, with 13 bases between the two ends. The CDR3 is 12 residues long. CDR1 is MDHEN, CDR2 SYDVKM, per germline. Here the CDR3 reads CASSPRIGEQYV. DNA for the CDR3: TGTGCCAGCAGCCCCCGAATCGGTGAGCAGTACGTC.

This clonotype was counted many times. The chain links TRBV7-9 to TRBJ1-5; D gene ambiguous. Germline CDR1 reads SEHNR; CDR2 reads FQNEAQ (reference sequence). V gave up 2 bases and J gave up 4 bases, with 9 bases separating them. This CDR3 has 14 amino acids. CDR3 sequence reads: CASSLMTENQPQHF. DNA for the CDR3: TGTGCCAGCAGCTTAATGACCGAGAATCAGCCCCAGCATTTT.

This sequence joins TRBV6-6 and TRBJ1-1, with D tentatively TRBD1 (5 bases). The CDR3 spans 12 residues. V lost 10 bases and J 1 base, leaving 10 bases between the germline ends. Germline assignment: CDR1 MNHNY and CDR2 SVGAGI (reference sequence). The CDR3: CATKDRNTEAFF. The CDR3 nucleotides are TGTGCCACCAAAGACAGGAACACTGAAGCTTTCTTT.

This chain links TRBV30 with TRBJ2-7, with 14 bases lining up with TRBD2. Germline assignment: CDR1 GTSNPN and CDR2 SVGIG (reference sequence). J was trimmed by 6 bases and V by 1 base; bases with no gene match: 8. CDR3 size: 16 residues. The CDR3 DNA reads TGTGCCTGGAGTGGACTAGCGGGAGGGGCCCTAGTCGAGCAGTACTTC. It yields the protein CAWSGLAGGALVEQYF.

The genes are TRBV27 and TRBJ2-5; D is undetermined. V was trimmed by 6 bases and J by 4 bases, leaving 15 bases between them. The germline V gene encodes CDR1 MNHEY and CDR2 SMNVEV (reference sequence). The CDR3 runs 14 residues. The CDR3 sequence: CASSPWHGTETQYF. The CDR3 coding sequence is TGTGCCAGCAGCCCCTGGCATGGAACAGAGACCCAGTACTTC.

This chain uses TRBV20-1 with TRBJ2-1; D might be TRBD1 (6 bases). Per the germline V gene, CDR1 is DFQATT and CDR2 is SNEGSKA (reference sequence). V lost 0 bases to trimming and J lost 1 base, with 13 bases between them. The CDR3 has 16 residues. The CDR3 loop is CSARDQKGTSYNEQFF. The CDR3 nucleotides are TGCAGTGCTAGAGATCAGAAGGGGACATCCTACAATGAGCAGTTCTTC.

The CDR3 loop is CASSQDGGRGYTF. CDR3 DNA sequence: TGCGCCAGCAGCCAAGATGGAGGGAGAGGATACACCTTC. This chain uses TRBV4-3 with TRBJ1-2; D gene ambiguous. Germline V gene sequence: CDR1 LGHNA, CDR2 YSLEER. The CDR3 has 13 amino acids. The ends were cut back, 0 bases at V and 11 bases at J, with 13 bases in the middle.

This clonotype was detected only a few times. The chain employs TRBV6-2 or TRBV6-3 and TRBJ2-1, with 8 bases fitting TRBD2. Germline CDR1 is MNHEY and CDR2 is SVGEGT. This CDR3 spans 14 amino acids. The junction had 10 bases not matched to a gene; V was cut back by 8 bases and J by 7 bases. CDR3 sequence (DNA): TGTGCCAGCGATACTAGCGGAGGAGGGAATGAGCAGTTCTTC. Translated, it gives CASDTSGGGNEQFF.

The chain joins TRBV4-1 to TRBJ2-1, with 10 positions matching TRBD2. The junction had 8 bases not matched to a gene; V was cut back by 1 base and J by 8 bases. This CDR3 has 16 residues. Germline loops: CDR1 MGHRA, CDR2 YSYEKL. In nucleotides, the CDR3 is TGCGCCAGCAGCCAAGCCCTAGCGGGAGTCTTCTATGAGCAGTTCTTC. This gives the protein CASSQALAGVFYEQFF.

The V call is TRBV12-3 or TRBV12-4, the J call TRBJ1-5; D gene uncertain. V was shortened by 4 bases and J by 2 bases, with 12 bases between the two germline ends. This CDR3 region has 15 residues. The CDR3: CASSWENTGNQPQHF. The DNA of the CDR3 is TGTGCCAGCAGTTGGGAAAACACGGGCAATCAGCCCCAGCATTTT.

This chain uses TRBV29-1 with TRBJ1-1, with D perhaps matching TRBD1 (6 bases). The germline V gene has CDR1 SQVTM and CDR2 ANQGSEA. Trimming left V 5 bases short and J 5 bases short, with 15 bases between. This CDR3 is 13 amino acids long. The CDR3 here is CSVQAGEYTEAFF. The CDR3 DNA follows: TGCAGCGTTCAAGCAGGGGAATATACTGAAGCTTTCTTT.

This clonotype has a handful of counts. It may be a read error: a sequence one base away is much more abundant. The chain recombines TRBV2 with TRBJ1-1; no firm D call. Trimming shortened V by 6 bases and J by 1 base, and 3 bases separated the two germline ends. Germline-derived CDR1 and CDR2 are SNHLY and FYNNEI. The CDR3 runs to 11 residues. The CDR3 sequence is CASRPNTEAFF. Here the CDR3 DNA reads TGTGCCAGCAGACCGAACACTGAAGCTTTCTTT.

This clonotype appeared a few times. This sequence joins TRBV6-2 or TRBV6-3 and TRBJ2-4; 9 nucleotides match TRBD1. Unmatched junction bases numbered 13, after V lost 4 bases and J lost 9 bases. Per germline, CDR1 MNHEY and CDR2 SVGEGT. The CDR3 totals 16 residues. The CDR3 loop reads CASSSLSGQGRFIQYF. The CDR3 DNA reads as TGTGCCAGCAGTTCCCTTTCGGGACAGGGCCGATTCATTCAGTACTTC.

This sequence joins TRBV7-3 and TRBJ2-1, with 7 bases matching TRBD2. V gave up 4 bases and J gave up 2 bases; unmatched junction bases: 8. The CDR3 contains 16 residues. Germline CDR1 and CDR2: SGHTA and FQGTGA. In DNA form, the CDR3 reads TGTGCCAGCAGCTCGTTATCTAGCGGCCCCTACAATGAGCAGTTCTTC. As protein: CASSSLSSGPYNEQFF.